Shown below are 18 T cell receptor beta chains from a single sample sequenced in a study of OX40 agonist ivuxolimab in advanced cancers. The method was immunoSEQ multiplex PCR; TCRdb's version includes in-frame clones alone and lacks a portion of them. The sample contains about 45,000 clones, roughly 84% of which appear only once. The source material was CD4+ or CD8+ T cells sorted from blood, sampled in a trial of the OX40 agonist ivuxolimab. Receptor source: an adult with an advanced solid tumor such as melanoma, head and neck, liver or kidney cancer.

This CDR3 reads CASRNEGREQYF. The CDR3, as DNA: TGTGCCAGCAGAAACGAGGGTCGCGAGCAGTACTTC. This sequence joins TRBV2 and TRBJ2-7; D possibly corresponds to TRBD2 (5 bases). Germline CDR1 SNHLY, CDR2 FYNNEI. The CDR3 is made up of 12 amino acids. V lost 6 bases to trimming and J lost 6 bases, with 12 bases between them.

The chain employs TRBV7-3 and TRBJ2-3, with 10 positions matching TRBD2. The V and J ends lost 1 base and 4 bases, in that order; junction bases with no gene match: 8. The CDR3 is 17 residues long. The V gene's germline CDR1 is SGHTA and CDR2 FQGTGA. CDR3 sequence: CASSLINLAGAPDTQYF. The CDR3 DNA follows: TGTGCCAGCAGCTTAATTAACCTAGCGGGAGCACCAGATACGCAGTATTTT.

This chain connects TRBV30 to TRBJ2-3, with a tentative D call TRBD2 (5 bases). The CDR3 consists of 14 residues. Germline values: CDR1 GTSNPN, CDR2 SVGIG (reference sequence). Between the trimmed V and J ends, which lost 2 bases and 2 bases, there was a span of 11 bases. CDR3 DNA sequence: TGTGCCTGGAGTCCCGGGATCCACACAGATACGCAGTATTTT. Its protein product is CAWSPGIHTDTQYF.

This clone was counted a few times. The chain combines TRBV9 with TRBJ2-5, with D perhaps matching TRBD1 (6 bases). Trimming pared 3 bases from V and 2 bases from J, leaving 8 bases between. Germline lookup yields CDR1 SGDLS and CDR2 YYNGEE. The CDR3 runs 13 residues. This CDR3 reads CASSGTAQETQYF. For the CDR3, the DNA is TGTGCCAGCAGCGGGACAGCACAAGAGACCCAGTACTTC.

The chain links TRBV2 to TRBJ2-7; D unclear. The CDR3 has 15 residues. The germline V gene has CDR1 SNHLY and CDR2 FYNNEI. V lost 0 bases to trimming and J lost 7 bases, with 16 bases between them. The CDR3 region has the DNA TGTGCCAGCAGTGAAGCGCTTCCCGCAGCTGGGGAGCAGTACTTC. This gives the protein CASSEALPAAGEQYF.

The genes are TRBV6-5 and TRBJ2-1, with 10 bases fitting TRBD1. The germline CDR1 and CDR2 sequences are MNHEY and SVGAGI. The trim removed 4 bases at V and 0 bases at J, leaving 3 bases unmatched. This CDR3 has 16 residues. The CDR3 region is CASSSRTGGSYNEQFF. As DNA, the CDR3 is TGTGCCAGCAGTTCCCGGACAGGGGGCTCCTACAATGAGCAGTTCTTC.

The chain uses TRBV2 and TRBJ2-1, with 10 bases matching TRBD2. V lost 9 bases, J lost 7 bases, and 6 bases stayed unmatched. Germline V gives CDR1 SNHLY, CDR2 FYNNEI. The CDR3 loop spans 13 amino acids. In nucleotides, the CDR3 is TGTGCCAGGGCTTCTAGCGGGAGAAATGAGCAGTTCTTC. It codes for CARASSGRNEQFF.

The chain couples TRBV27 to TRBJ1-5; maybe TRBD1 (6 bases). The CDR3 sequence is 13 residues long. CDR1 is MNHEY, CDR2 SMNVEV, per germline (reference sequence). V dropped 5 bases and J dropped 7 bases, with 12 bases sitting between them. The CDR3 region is CASSKRGGQPQHF. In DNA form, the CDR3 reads TGTGCCAGCAGTAAAAGGGGGGGACAGCCCCAGCATTTT.

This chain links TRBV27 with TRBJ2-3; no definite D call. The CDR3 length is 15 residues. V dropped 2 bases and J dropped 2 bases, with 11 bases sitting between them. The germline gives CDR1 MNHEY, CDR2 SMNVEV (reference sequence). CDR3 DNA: TGTGCCAGCAGTTTAAGGTTTTGGAACACAGATACGCAGTATTTT. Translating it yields CASSLRFWNTDTQYF.

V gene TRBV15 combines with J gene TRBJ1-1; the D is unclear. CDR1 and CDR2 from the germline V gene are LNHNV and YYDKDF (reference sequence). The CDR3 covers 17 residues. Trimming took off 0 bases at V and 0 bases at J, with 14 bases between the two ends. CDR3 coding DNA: TGTGCCACCAGCAGAGATTATGCACACCTAATGAACACTGAAGCTTTCTTT. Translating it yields CATSRDYAHLMNTEAFF.

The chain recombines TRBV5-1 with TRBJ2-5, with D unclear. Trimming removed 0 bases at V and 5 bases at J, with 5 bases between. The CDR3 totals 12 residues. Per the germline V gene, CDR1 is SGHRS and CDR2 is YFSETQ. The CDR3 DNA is TGCGCCAGCAGCTTGGACGGGGAGACCCAGTACTTC. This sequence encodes CASSLDGETQYF.

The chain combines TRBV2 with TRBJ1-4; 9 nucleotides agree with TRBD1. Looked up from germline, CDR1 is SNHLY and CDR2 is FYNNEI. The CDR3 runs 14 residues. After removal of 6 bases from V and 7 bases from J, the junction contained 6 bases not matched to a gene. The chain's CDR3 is CASSAQGAGEKLFF. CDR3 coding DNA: TGTGCCAGCAGCGCACAGGGGGCTGGTGAAAAACTGTTTTTT. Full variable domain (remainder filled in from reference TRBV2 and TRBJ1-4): EPEVTQTPSHQVTQMGQEVILRCVPISNHLYFYWYRQILGQKVEFLVSFYNNEISEKSEIFDDQFSVERPDGSNFTLKIRSTKLEDSAMYFCASSAQGAGEKLFFGSGTQLSVL.

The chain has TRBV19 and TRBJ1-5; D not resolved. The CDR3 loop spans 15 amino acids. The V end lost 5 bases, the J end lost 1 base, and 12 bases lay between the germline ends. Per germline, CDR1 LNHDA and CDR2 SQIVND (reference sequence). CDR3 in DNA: TGTGCCAGTAGTCGGCAAGGGAGGAGCAATCAGCCCCAGCATTTT. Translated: CASSRQGRSNQPQHF.

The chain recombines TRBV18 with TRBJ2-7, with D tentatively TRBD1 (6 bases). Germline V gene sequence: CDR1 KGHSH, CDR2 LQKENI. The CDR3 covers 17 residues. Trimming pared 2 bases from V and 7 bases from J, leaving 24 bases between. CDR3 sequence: CASSPGFGGQSLREQYF. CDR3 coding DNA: TGTGCCAGCTCACCAGGGTTTGGGGGCCAATCCCTTCGAGAGCAGTACTTC.

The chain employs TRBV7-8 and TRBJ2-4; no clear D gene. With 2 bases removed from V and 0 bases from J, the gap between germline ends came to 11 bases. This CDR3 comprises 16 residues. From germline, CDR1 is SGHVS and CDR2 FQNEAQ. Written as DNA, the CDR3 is TGTGCCAGCAGCTTATATAACGGTCTAGCCAAAAACATTCAGTACTTC. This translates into CASSLYNGLAKNIQYF.

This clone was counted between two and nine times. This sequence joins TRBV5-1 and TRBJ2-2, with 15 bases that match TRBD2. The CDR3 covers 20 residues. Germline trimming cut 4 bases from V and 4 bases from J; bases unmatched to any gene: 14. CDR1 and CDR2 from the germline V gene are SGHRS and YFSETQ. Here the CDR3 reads CASSPRGGLAGGLSTGELFF. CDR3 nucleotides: TGCGCCAGCAGCCCAAGGGGGGGACTAGCGGGAGGATTGAGCACCGGGGAGCTGTTTTTT.

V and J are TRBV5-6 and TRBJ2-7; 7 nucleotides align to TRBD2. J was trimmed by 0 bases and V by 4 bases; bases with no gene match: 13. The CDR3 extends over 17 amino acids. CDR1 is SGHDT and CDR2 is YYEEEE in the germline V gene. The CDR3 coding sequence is TGTGCCAGCAGCCCCTGGACTAGTCACATCCCCTCCTACGAGCAGTACTTC. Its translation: CASSPWTSHIPSYEQYF.

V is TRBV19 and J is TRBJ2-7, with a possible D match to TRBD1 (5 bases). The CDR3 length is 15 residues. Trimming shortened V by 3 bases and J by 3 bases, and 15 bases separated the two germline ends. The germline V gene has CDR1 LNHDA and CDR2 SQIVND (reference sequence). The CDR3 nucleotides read TGTGCCAGTAGTATTTCAGGTGGACATCTCTACGAGCAGTACTTC. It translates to CASSISGGHLYEQYF.